The T cell receptor beta chain under discussion was sequenced for a study of cytomegalovirus exposure and HLA in healthy donors. Study-wide results and caveats: Reports indicated that the classifier achieved high specificity and sensitivity in diagnosing cytomegalovirus status. V- and J-gene trimming in TCR beta was tied to a missense DCLRE1C variant by an analysis performed later.

Points on this clone: The antigen is undetermined.

In the PCR, 60 Vbeta and 13 Jbeta primers were used. The assay was immunoSEQ multiplex PCR, and TCRdb's table has in-frame clones only and misses some. This repertoire shows 140,000 to 150,000 clones, roughly three quarters found once; its top ten account for roughly 2.9%. The origin of this receptor is a female donor in good health and CMV-seronegative. The source material was PBMCs.

The CDR3 DNA reads as TGCAGCGCCGGACTAGGAGGCGATGAGCAGTTCTTC. Translated, it gives CSAGLGGDEQFF. The V call is TRBV29-1, the J call TRBJ2-1, with 7 bases identical to TRBD2. Germline values: CDR1 SQVTM, CDR2 ANQGSEA. The CDR3 totals 12 residues. V gave up 7 bases and J gave up 8 bases; unmatched junction bases: 8.